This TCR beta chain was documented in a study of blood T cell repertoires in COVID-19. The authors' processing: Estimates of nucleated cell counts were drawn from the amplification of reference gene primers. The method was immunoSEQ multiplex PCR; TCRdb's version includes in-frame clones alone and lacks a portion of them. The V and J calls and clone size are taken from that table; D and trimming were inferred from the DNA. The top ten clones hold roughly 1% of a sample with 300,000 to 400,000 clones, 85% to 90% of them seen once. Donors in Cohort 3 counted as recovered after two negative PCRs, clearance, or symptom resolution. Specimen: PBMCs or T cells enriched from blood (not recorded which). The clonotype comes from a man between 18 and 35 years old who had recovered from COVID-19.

The CDR3 region has the DNA TGTGCCAGTAGTATAGGCGGCAATTCACCCCTCCACTTT. Protein: CASSIGGNSPLHF. The J gene is TRBJ1-6, the V gene TRBV19; D uncertain. Germline CDR1 is LNHDA and CDR2 is SQIVND (reference sequence). The germline V and J ends were trimmed by 1 base and 7 bases, with 5 bases remaining between them. The CDR3 runs 13 residues.